The clone carrying this T cell receptor (beta chain) was seen ten or more times. The target antigen is unknown. It was considered stable Graves' hyperthyroidism when ophthalmopathy did not progress within 18 months. For the diagnoses, clinical symptoms, serum thyroxine and TRAb, thyroid ultrasound and orbital computed tomography were used. This CDR3 is 15 amino acids long. The junction had 3 bases not matched to a gene; V was cut back by 0 bases and J by 2 bases. The germline gives CDR1 LGHDT, CDR2 YNNKEL (reference sequence). This entry belongs to a study of T cells in Graves' hyperthyroidism and ophthalmopathy. RNA transcripts yielded amplified TCR beta CDR3 regions. First-round RT-PCR with HTBI primers amplified the TCR CDR3 region. A single record per CDR3 protein comes from TCRdb applying MiXCR to the multiplex PCR reads. The data show about 560,000 distinct CDR3 sequences, about a sixth seen once.

Findings of the study overall: Ophthalmopathy, which appeared later, was predicted by the model a median approximately 6 months before onset.

This receptor was taken from a young woman with Graves' hyperthyroidism. Material for sequencing was blood. The chain has TRBV3-1 and TRBJ1-2; 7 bases are shared with TRBD1. The chain's CDR3 is CASSQDGTENYGYTF. DNA for the CDR3: TGTGCCAGCAGCCAAGACGGGACAGAGAACTATGGCTACACCTTC.